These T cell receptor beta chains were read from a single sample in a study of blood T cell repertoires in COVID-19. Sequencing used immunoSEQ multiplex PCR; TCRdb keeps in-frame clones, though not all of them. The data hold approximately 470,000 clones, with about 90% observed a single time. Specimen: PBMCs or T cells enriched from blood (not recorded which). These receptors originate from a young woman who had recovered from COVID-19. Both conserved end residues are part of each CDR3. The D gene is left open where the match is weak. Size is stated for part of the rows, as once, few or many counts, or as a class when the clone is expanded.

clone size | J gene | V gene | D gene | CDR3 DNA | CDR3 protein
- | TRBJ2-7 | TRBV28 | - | TGTGCCAGCAGCAATGGGGGCCCGAGGTCCTACGAGCAGTACTTC | CASSNGGPRSYEQYF
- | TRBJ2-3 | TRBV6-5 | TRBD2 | TGTGCCAGCACCCAAGGGCGGGGGGACACAGATACGCAGTATTTT | CASTQGRGDTDTQYF
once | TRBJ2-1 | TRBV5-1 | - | TGCGCCAGCAGCACCGACGGCGGCGGATGGCGGCACAATGAGCAGTTCTTC | CASSTDGGGWRHNEQFF
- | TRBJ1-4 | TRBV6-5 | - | TGTGCCAGCAGCACTAGGGGGGGTGGTGAAAAACTGTTTTTT | CASSTRGGGEKLFF
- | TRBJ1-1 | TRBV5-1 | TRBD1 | TGCGCCAGCAGCTTGCGGTCCATTTCCGGGACAGGCGGGACTGAAGCTTTCTTT | CASSLRSISGTGGTEAFF
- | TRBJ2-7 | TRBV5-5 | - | TGTGCCAGCAGCTTGGTAGCTACGAACTACGAGCAGTACTTC | CASSLVATNYEQYF
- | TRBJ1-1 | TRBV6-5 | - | TGTGCCAGCAGCAGAGGACAGAACGAAGCTTTCTTT | CASSRGQNEAFF
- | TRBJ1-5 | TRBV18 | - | TGTGCCAGCTCACGAACGGGGGATCAGCCCCAGCATTTT | CASSRTGDQPQHF
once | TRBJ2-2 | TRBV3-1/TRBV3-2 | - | TGTGCCAGCAGCCCCACAGAGAACACCGGGGAGCTGTTTTTT | CASSPTENTGELFF
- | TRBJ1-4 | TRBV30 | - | TGTGCCTGGAGTGTAATGTCGGATGAAAAACTGTTTTTT | CAWSVMSDEKLFF
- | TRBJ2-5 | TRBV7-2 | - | TGTGCCAGCGGCTTAGGTTGGGGGCTGGAGACCCAGTACTTC | CASGLGWGLETQYF
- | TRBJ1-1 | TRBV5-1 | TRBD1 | TGCGCCAGCAGCCCACTATTGACAGGGGGCGAGGGAGCTTTCTTT | CASSPLLTGGEGAFF
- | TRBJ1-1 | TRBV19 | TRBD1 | TGTGCCAGTAGTCAGGGGACAGGGGAAACTGAAGCTTTCTTT | CASSQGTGETEAFF
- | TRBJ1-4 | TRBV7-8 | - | TGTGCCAGCAGCTTAGTCCCCCCCGGGTCGGCTAATGAAAAACTGTTTTTT | CASSLVPPGSANEKLFF
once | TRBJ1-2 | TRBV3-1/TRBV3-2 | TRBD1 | TGTGCCAGCAGCCAAGGGATAGACAGGGCGCTTGGCTACACCTTC | CASSQGIDRALGYTF
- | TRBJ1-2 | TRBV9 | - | TGTGCCAGCAGCGTAGGGCTTACAGGGCATGGCTACACCTTC | CASSVGLTGHGYTF
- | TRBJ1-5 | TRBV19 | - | TGTGCCAGTAGTATTAACAATCAGCCCCAGCATTTT | CASSINNQPQHF
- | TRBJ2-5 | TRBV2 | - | TGTGCCAGCAGTATAACCCGGGACATGGAGTACTTC | CASSITRDMEYF
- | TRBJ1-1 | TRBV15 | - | TGTGCCACCAGCCATGGGACTTTCCGGGGCCCTAAGGAAGCTTTCTTT | CATSHGTFRGPKEAFF
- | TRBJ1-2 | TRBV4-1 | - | TGCGCCAGCAGCCCTCCGGGAGGGGCTAACTATGGCTACACCTTC | CASSPPGGANYGYTF
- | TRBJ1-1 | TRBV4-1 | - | TGCGCCAGCAGCCGTTCGACAGCCATGAACACTGAAGCTTTCTTT | CASSRSTAMNTEAFF
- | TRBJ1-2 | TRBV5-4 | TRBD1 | TGTGCCAGCAGCTTCCGGGACAGGGTAGGCTATGGCTACACCTTC | CASSFRDRVGYGYTF
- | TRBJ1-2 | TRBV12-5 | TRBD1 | TGTGCTAGTGGTCTTTCCGGGACAGGGTATAATGGCTACACCTTC | CASGLSGTGYNGYTF
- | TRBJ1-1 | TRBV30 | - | TGTGCCTGGCTAGACAGATACACTGAAGCTTTCTTT | CAWLDRYTEAFF
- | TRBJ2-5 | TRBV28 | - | TGTGCCAGCAGCCCCCGTGGGTGGGGGCCCCAAGAGACCCAGTACTTC | CASSPRGWGPQETQYF
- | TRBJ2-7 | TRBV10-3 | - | TGTGCCATCGCTTCTCAGGGTGACTACGAGCAGTACTTC | CAIASQGDYEQYF
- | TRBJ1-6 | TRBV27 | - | TGTGCCAGCAGTCTGGACGGTTCAGGGTACAATTCACCCCTCCACTTT | CASSLDGSGYNSPLHF
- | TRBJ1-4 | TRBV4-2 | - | TGTGCCAGCAGCCAAGCTCAGGGGAATAATGAAAAACTGTTTTTT | CASSQAQGNNEKLFF
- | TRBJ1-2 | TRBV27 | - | TGTGCCAGCATGAGCATTAACTATGGCTACACCTTC | CASMSINYGYTF
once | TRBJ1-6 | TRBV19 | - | TGTGCCAGTAGTATAGATTCCAGCTCCTATAATTCACCCCTCCACTTT | CASSIDSSSYNSPLHF
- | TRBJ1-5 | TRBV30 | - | TGTGCCTGGAGTGTGGGGACAACTTATAGCAATCAGCCCCAGCATTTT | CAWSVGTTYSNQPQHF
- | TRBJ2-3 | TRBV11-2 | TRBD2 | TGTGCCAGCAGCTTAATTCGCCCTAGCGGGGGGCCCGGTACGCAGTATTTT | CASSLIRPSGGPGTQYF
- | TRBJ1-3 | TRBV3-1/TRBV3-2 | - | TGTGCCAGCAGCCAGGGAGGATCTGGAAACACCATATATTTT | CASSQGGSGNTIYF
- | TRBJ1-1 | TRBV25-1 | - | TGTGCCAGCAGTAGAAAACAGGGTAGCACTGAAGCTTTCTTT | CASSRKQGSTEAFF
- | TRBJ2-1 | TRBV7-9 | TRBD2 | TGTGCCAGCAGCTTAGTGGGGGGGAATGAGCAGTTCTTC | CASSLVGGNEQFF
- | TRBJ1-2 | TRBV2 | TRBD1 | TGTGCCACCCGGGACAGGTTTTTCGATGGCTACACCTTC | CATRDRFFDGYTF
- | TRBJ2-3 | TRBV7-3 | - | TGTGCCAGCAGGCGAGGAGGCTTTCTTGGGAGCACAGATACGCAGTATTTT | CASRRGGFLGSTDTQYF
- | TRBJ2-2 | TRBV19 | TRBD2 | TGTGCCAGCGAACGGGGGGGAACGAACACCGGGGAGCTGTTTTTT | CASERGGTNTGELFF
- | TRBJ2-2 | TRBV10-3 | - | TGTGCCATCAGTGAGTCCAGTTCCGGGGAGCTGTTTTTT | CAISESSSGELFF
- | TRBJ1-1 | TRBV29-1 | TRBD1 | TGCAGCGTCAGGGGGCCGGCCACTGAAGCTTTCTTT | CSVRGPATEAFF
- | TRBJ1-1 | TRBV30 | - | TGTGCCTGGAGTATTTATCGACAAGGTGAAGCTTTCTTT | CAWSIYRQGEAFF
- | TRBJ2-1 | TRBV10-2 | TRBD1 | TGCGCCAGCAGTTCGGACAGGGGAAGGGGAAGCTCCTACAATGAGCAGTTCTTC | CASSSDRGRGSSYNEQFF
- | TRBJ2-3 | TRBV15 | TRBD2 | TGTGCCACCAGCAGAGATTTTGCGGGGGGGCCGGCAGATACGCAGTATTTT | CATSRDFAGGPADTQYF
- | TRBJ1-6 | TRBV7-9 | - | TGTGCCAGCAGCTTTCGGGGGTTGAATTCACCCCTCCACTTT | CASSFRGLNSPLHF
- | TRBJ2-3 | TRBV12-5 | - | TGTGCTAGTGGTTTGGCCCCGGGTTGGAGGGGCAAGGATACGCAGTATTTT | CASGLAPGWRGKDTQYF